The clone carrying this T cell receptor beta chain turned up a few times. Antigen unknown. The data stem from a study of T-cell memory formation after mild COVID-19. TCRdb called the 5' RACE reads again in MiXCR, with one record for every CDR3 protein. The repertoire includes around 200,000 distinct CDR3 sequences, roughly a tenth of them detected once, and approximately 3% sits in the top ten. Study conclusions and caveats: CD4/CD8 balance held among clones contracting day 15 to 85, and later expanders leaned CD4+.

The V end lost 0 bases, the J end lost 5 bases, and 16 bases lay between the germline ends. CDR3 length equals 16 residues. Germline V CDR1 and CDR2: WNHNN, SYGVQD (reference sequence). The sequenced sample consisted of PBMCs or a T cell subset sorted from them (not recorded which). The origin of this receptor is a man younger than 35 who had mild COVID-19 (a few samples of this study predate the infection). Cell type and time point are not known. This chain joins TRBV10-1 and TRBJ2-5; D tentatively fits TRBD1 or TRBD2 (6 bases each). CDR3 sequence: CASSESRGRGGETQYF. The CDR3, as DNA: TGCGCCAGCAGTGAGTCACGGGGGCGCGGTGGCGAGACCCAGTACTTC.